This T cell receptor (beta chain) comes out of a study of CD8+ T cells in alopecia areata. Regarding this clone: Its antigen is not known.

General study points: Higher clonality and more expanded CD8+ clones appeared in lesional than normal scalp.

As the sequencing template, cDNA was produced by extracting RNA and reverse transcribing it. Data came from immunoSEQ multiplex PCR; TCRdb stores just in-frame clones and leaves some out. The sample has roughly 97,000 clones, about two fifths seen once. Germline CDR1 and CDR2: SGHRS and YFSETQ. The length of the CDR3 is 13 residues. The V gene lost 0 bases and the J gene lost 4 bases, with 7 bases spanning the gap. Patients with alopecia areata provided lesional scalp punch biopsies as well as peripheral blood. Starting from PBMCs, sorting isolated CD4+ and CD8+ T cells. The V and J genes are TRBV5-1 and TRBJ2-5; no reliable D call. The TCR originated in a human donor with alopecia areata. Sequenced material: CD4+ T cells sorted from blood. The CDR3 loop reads CASSLGLGETQYF. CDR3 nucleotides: TGCGCCAGCAGCTTGGGGCTAGGAGAGACCCAGTACTTC.